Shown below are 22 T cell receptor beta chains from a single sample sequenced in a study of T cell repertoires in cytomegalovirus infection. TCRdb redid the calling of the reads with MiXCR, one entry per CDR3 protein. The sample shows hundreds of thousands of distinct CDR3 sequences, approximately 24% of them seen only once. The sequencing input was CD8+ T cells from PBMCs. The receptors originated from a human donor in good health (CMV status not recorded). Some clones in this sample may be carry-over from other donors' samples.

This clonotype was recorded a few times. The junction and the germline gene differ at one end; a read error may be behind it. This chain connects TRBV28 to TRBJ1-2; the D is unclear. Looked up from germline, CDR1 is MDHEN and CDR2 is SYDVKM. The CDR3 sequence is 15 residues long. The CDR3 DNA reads TGTGCCAGCAGTTATGGTACGACGGCTAAATATGGCTACACCTTC. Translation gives CASSYGTTAKYGYTF.

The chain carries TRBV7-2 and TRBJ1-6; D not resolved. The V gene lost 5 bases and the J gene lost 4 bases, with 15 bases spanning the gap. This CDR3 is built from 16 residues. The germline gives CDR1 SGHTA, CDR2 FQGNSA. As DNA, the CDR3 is TGTACCAGCAGCCTAGGTGGCCTTATATATAATTCACCCCTCCACTTT. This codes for CTSSLGGLIYNSPLHF.

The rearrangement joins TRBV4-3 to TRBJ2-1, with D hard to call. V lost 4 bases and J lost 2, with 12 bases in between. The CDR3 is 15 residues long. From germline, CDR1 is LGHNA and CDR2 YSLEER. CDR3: CASSPAASPYNEQFF. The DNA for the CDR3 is TGCGCCAGCAGCCCTGCGGCGAGCCCCTACAATGAGCAGTTCTTC.

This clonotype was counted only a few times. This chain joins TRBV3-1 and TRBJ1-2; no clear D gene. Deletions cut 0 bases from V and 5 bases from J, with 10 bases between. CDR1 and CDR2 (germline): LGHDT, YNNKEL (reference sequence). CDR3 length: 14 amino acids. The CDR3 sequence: CASSQDAMSYGYTF. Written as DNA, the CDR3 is TGTGCCAGCAGCCAAGATGCGATGTCTTATGGCTACACCTTC.

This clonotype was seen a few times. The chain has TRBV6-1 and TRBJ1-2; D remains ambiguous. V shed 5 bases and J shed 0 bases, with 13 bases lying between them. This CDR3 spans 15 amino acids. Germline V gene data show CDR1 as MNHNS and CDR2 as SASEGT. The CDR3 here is CASSLTYSSNYGYTF. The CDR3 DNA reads TGTGCCAGCAGTTTGACTTATTCCTCTAACTATGGCTACACCTTC.

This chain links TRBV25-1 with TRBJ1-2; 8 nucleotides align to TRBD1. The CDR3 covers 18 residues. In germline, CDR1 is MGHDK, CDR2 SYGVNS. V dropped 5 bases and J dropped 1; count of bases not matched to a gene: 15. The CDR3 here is CASSPPSTQDRDNYGYTF. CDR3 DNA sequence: TGTGCCAGCAGTCCTCCCTCCACCCAGGACAGGGATAACTATGGCTACACCTTC.

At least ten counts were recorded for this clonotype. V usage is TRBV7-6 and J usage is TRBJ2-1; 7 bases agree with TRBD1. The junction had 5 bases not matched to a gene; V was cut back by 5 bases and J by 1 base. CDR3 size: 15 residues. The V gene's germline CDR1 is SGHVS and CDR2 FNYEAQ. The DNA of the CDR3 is TGTGCCAGCAGCCAAGGGGGCTTATCCTACAATGAGCAGTTCTTC. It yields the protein CASSQGGLSYNEQFF. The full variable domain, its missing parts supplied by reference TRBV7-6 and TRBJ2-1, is GAGVSQSPRYKVTKRGQDVALRCDPISGHVSLYWYRQALGQGPEFLTYFNYEAQQDKSGLPNDRFSAERPEGSISTLTIQRTEQRDSAMYRCASSQGGLSYNEQFFGPGTRLTVL.

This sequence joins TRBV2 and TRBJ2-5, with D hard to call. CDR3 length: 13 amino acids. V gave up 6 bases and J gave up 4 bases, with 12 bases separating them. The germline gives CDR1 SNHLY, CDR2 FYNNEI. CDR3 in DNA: TGTGCCAGCAGATCCCTCGACTTAGAGACCCAGTACTTC. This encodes CASRSLDLETQYF.

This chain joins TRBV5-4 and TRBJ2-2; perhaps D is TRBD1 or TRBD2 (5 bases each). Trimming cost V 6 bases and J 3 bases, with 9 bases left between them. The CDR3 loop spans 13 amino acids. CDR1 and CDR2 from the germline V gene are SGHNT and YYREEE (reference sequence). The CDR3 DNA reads TGTGCCAGCACCGAGGGGTACACCGGGGAGCTGTTTTTT. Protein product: CASTEGYTGELFF.

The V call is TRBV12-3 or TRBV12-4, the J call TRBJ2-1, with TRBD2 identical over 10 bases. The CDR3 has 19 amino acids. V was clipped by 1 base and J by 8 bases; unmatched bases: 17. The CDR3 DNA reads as TGTGCCAGCAGTTTAGGGAATTGGGTCAGCGGGGGGGCCGGCCATGAGCAGTTCTTC. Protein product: CASSLGNWVSGGAGHEQFF.

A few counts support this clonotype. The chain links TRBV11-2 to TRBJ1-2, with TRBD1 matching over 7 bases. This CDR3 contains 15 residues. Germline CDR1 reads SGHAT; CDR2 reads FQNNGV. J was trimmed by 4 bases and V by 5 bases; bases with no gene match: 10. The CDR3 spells CASSGRTGLTYGYTF. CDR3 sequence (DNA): TGTGCCAGCAGCGGCAGGACAGGTCTAACCTATGGCTACACCTTC.

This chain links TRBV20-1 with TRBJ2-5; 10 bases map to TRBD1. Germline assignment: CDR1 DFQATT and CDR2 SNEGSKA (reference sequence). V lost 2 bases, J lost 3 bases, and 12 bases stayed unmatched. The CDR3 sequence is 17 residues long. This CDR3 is CSARSSPGTGEKETQYF. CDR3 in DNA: TGCAGTGCTAGATCCTCCCCCGGGACAGGGGAAAAAGAGACCCAGTACTTC.

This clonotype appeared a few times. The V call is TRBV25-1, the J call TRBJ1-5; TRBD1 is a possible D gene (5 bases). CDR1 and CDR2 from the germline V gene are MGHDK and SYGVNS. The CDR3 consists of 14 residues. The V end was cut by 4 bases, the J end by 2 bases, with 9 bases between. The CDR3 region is CASSGGIGNQPQHF. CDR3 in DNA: TGTGCCAGCAGTGGGGGGATCGGCAATCAGCCCCAGCATTTT. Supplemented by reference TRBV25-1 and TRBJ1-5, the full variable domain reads EADIYQTPRYLVIGTGKKITLECSQTMGHDKMYWYQQDPGMELHLIHYSYGVNSTEKGDLSSESTVSRIRTEHFPLTLESARPSHTSQYLCASSGGIGNQPQHFGDGTRLSIL.

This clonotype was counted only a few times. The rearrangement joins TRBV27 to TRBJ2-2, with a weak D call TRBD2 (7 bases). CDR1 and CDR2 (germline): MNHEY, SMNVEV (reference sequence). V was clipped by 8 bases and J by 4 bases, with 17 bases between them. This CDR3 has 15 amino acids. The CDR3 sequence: CASCIRGASTGELFF. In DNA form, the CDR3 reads TGTGCCAGCTGTATTCGGGGGGCTAGCACCGGGGAGCTGTTTTTT.

The CDR3 reads CASSQDRGLSLYNEQFF. As DNA, the CDR3 is TGTGCCAGCAGCCAAGATCGGGGACTATCATTATACAATGAGCAGTTCTTC. The chain combines TRBV14 with TRBJ2-1; 7 bases are shared with TRBD2. The trim removed 0 bases at V and 4 bases at J, leaving 9 bases unmatched. Germline V gene sequence: CDR1 SGHDN, CDR2 FVKESK. The CDR3 runs to 17 residues. Supplemented by reference TRBV14 and TRBJ2-1, the full variable domain reads EAGVTQFPSHSVIEKGQTVTLRCDPISGHDNLYWYRRVMGKEIKFLLHFVKESKQDESGMPNNRFLAERTGGTYSTLKVQPAELEDSGVYFCASSQDRGLSLYNEQFFGPGTRLTVL.

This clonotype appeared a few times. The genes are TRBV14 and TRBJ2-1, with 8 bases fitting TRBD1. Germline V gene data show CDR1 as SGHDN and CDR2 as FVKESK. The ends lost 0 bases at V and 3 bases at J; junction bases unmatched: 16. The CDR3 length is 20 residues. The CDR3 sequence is CASSQEIGQGLWGRYNEQFF. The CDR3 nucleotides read TGTGCCAGCAGCCAAGAAATAGGACAGGGCCTGTGGGGCCGCTACAATGAGCAGTTCTTC.

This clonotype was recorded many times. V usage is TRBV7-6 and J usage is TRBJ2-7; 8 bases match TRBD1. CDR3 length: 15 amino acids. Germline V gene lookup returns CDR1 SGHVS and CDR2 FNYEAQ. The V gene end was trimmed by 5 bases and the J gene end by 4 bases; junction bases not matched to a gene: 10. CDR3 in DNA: TGTGCCAGCAGCCCAGGACAGGGACCAACATACGAGCAGTACGTC. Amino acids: CASSPGQGPTYEQYV.

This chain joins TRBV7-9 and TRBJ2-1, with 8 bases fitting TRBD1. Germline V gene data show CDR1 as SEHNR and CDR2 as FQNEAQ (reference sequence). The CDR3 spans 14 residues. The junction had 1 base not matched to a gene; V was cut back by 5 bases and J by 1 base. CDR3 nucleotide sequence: TGTGCCAGCAGCCAGGGGGCTTCCTACAATGAGCAGTTCTTC. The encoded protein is CASSQGASYNEQFF.

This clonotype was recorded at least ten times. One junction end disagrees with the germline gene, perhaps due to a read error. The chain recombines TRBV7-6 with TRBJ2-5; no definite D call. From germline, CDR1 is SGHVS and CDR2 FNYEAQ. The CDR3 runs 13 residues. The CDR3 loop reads CASSLGPQETQYF. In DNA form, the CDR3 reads TGTGCCAGCAGTTTAGGTCCCCAAGAGACCCAGTACTTC.

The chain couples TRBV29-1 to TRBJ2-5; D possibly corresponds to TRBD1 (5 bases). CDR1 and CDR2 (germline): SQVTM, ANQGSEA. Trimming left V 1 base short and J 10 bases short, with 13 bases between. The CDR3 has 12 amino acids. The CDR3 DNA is TGCAGCGTTGAAGCCAGGCGACAGATCCAGTACTTC. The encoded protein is CSVEARRQIQYF.

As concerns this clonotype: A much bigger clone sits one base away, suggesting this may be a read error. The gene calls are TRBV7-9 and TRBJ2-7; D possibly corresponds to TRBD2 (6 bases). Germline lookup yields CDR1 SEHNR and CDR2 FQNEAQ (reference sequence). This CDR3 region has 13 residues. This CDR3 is CAIQDYSSYEQDV. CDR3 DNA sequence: TGTGCCATCCAGGACTACTCCTCCTACGAGCAGGACGTC.

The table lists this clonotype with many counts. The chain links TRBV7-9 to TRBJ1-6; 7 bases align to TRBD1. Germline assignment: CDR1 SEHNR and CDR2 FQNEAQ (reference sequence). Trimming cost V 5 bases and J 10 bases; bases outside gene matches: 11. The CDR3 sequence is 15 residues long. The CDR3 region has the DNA TGTGCCAGCAGCCTCAAGAAGGACAGGAGATCACCCCTCCACTTT. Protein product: CASSLKKDRRSPLHF.